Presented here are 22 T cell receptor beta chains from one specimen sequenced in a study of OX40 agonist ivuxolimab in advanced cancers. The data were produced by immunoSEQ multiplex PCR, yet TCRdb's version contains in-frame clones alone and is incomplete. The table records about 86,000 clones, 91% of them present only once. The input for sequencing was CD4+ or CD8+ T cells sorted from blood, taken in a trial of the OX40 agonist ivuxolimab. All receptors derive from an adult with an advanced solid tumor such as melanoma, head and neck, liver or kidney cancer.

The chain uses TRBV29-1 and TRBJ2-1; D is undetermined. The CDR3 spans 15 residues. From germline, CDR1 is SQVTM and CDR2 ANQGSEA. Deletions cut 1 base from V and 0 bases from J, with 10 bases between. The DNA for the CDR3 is TGCAGCGTTGAAGGGACGTCAAGCTCCTACAATGAGCAGTTCTTC. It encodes CSVEGTSSSYNEQFF.

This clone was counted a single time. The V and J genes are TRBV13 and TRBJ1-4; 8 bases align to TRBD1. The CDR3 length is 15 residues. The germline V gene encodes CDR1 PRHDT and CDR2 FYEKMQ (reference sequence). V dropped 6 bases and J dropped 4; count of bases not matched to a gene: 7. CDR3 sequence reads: CASRPQGAGNEKLFF. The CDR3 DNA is TGTGCCAGCAGACCCCAGGGGGCTGGTAATGAAAAACTGTTTTTT. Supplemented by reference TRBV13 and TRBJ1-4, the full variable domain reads AAGVIQSPRHLIKEKRETATLKCYPIPRHDTVYWYQQGPGQDPQFLISFYEKMQSDKGSIPDRFSAQQFSDYHSELNMSSLELGDSALYFCASRPQGAGNEKLFFGSGTQLSVL.

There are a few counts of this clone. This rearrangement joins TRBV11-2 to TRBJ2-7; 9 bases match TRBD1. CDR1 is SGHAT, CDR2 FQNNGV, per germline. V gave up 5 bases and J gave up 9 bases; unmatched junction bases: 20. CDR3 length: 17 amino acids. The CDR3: CASSATGTGPFRAWQYF. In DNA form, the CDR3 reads TGTGCCAGCAGCGCCACCGGGACAGGGCCCTTCAGGGCGTGGCAGTACTTC.

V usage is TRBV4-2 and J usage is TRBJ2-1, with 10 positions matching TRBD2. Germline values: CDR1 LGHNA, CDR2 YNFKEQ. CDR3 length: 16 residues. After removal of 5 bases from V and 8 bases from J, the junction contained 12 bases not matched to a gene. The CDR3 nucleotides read TGTGCCAGCAGCGGGGCTAGCGGGAGAAGAGGAGATGAGCAGTTCTTC. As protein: CASSGASGRRGDEQFF.

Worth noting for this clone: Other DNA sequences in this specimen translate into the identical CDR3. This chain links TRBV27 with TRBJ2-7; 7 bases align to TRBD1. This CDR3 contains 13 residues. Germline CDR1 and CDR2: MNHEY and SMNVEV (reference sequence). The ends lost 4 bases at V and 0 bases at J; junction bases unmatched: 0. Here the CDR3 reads CASSSGGSYEQYF. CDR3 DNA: TGTGCCAGCAGTTCAGGGGGCTCCTACGAGCAGTACTTC.

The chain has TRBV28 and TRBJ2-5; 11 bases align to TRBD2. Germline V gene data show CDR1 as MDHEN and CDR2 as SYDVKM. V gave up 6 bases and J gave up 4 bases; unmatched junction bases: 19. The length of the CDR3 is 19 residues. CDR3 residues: CASSFHLGLLAGEVETQYF. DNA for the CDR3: TGTGCCAGCAGCTTTCATCTCGGGTTACTAGCGGGAGAGGTAGAGACCCAGTACTTC.

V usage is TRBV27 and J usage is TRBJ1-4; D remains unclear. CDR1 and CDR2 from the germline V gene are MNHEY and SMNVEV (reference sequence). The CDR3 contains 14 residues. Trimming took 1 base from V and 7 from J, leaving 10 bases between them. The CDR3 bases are TGTGCCAGCAGTTTATTTGGGATTACTGAAAAACTGTTTTTT. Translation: CASSLFGITEKLFF. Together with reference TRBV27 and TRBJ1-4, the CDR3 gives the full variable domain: EAQVTQNPRYLITVTGKKLTVTCSQNMNHEYMSWYRQDPGLGLRQIYYSMNVEVTDKGDVPEGYKVSRKEKRNFPLILESPSPNQTSLYFCASSLFGITEKLFFGSGTQLSVL.

CDR3 sequence (DNA): TGCAGTGCTACTCAGGGTCACGAGCAGTACTTC. It codes for CSATQGHEQYF. This chain joins TRBV20-1 and TRBJ2-7; a weak D match, TRBD1 (5 bases). The CDR3 spans 11 residues. Trimming cost V 4 bases and J 5 bases, with 9 bases left between them. The germline V gene encodes CDR1 DFQATT and CDR2 SNEGSKA (reference sequence).

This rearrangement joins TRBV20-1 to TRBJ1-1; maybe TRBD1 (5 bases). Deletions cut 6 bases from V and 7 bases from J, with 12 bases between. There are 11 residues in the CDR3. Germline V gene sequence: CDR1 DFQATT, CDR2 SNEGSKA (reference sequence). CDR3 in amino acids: CSARGGFEAFF. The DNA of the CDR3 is TGCAGTGCCCGGGGGGGATTTGAAGCTTTCTTT.

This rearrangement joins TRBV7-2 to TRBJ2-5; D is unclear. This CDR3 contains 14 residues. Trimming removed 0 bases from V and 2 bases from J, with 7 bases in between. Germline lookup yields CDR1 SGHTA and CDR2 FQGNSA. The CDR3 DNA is TGTGCCAGCAGCTTAGCGCTGAGGCAAGAGACCCAGTACTTC. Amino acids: CASSLALRQETQYF.

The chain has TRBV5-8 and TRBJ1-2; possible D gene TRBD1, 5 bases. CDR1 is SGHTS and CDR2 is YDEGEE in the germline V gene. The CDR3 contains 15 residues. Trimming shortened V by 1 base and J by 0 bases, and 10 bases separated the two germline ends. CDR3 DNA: TGTGCCAGCAGCTTGAGGCAGGGTGCTAACTATGGCTACACCTTC. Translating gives CASSLRQGANYGYTF. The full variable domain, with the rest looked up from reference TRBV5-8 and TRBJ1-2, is EAGVTQSPTHLIKTRGQQATLRCSPISGHTSVYWYQQALGLGLQFLLWYDEGEERNRGNFPPRFSGRQFPNYSSELNVNALELEDSALYLCASSLRQGANYGYTFGSGTRLTVV.

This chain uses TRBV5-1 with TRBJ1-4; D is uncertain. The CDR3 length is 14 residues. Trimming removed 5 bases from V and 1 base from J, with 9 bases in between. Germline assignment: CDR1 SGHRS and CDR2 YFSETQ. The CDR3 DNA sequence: TGCGCCAGCAGGGAGGGAATAACTAATGAAAAACTGTTTTTT. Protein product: CASREGITNEKLFF.

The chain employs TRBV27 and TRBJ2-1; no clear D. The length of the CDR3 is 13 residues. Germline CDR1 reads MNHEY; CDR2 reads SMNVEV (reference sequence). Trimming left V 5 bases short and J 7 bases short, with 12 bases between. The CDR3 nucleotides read TGTGCCAGCAGTGAATTATCCCAAAATGAGCAGTTCTTC. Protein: CASSELSQNEQFF.

The CDR3 region has the DNA TGCGCCAGCGGTCTAGCGGGGTCCTACGAGCAGTACTTC. Protein sequence: CASGLAGSYEQYF. The chain has TRBV5-1 and TRBJ2-7, with 9 bases that match TRBD2. CDR1 SGHRS and CDR2 YFSETQ come from the germline V gene. The CDR3 totals 13 residues. J gave up 1 base and V 7 bases, and 3 bases lay outside the gene matches. The full variable domain, rest sourced from reference TRBV5-1 and TRBJ2-7, is KAGVTQTPRYLIKTRGQQVTLSCSPISGHRSVSWYQQTPGQGLQFLFEYFSETQRNKGNFPGRFSGRQFSNSRSEMNVSTLELGDSALYLCASGLAGSYEQYFGPGTRLTVT.

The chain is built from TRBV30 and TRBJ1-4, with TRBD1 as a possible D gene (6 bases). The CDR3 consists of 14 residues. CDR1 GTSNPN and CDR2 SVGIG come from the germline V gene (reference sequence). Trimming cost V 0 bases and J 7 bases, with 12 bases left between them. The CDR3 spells CAWSVRGRVEKLFF. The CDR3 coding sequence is TGTGCCTGGAGTGTACGGGGGCGGGTTGAAAAACTGTTTTTT.

Written as DNA, the CDR3 is TGTGCCAGTAGTATAGGAAGGTACAATGAGCAGTTCTTC. Protein product: CASSIGRYNEQFF. This sequence joins TRBV19 and TRBJ2-1; D is uncertain. Per the germline V gene, CDR1 is LNHDA and CDR2 is SQIVND (reference sequence). The CDR3 totals 13 residues. Trimming shortened V by 1 base and J by 4 bases, and 5 bases separated the two germline ends.

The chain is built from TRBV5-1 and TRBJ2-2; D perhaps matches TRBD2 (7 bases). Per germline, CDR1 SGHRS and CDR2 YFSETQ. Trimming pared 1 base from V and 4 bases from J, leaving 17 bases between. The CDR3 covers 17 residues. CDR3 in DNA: TGCGCCAGCAGCTTGCGTCGGGGGGCATCGGGCACCGGGGAGCTGTTTTTT. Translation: CASSLRRGASGTGELFF.

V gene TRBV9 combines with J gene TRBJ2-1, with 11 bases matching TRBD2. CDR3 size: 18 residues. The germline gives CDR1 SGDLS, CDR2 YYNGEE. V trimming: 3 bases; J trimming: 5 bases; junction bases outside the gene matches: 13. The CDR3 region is CASSAGLAAMTSHNEQFF. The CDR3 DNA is TGTGCCAGCAGCGCGGGACTAGCGGCGATGACTAGTCACAATGAGCAGTTCTTC.

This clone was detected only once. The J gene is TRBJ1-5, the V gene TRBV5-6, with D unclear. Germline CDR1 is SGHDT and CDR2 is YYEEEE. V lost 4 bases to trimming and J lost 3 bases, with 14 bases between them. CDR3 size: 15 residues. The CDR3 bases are TGTGCCAGCAGCCCGGGTAGACACTCCAATCAGCCCCAGCATTTT. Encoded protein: CASSPGRHSNQPQHF.

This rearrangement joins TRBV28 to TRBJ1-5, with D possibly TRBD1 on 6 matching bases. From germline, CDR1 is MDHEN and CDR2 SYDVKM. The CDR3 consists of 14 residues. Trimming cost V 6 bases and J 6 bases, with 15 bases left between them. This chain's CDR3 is CASSVSQGGQPQHF. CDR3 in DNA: TGTGCCAGCAGCGTTTCACAGGGTGGTCAGCCCCAGCATTTT.

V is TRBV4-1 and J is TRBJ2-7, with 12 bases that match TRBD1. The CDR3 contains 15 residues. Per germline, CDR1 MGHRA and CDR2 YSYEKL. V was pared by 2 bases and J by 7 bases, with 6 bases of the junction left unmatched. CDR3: CASSQPRDRGREQYF. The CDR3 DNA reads TGCGCCAGCAGCCAACCCCGGGACAGGGGGCGTGAGCAGTACTTC.

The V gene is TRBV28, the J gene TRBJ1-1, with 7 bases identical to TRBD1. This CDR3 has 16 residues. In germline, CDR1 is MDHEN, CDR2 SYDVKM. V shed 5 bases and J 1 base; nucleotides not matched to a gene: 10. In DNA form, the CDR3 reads TGTGCCAGCAGTGACCTTTCGGGACAGACGAACACTGAAGCTTTCTTT. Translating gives CASSDLSGQTNTEAFF.